This TCR beta chain was profiled in a study of breast tumors, draining lymph nodes, adjacent tissues. TCRdb re-called the multiplex PCR reads with MiXCR, one entry per CDR3 protein. The repertoire holds some 170,000 distinct CDR3 sequences, with around 35% as singletons. From germline, CDR1 is SEHNR and CDR2 FQNEAQ (reference sequence). The CDR3 runs 16 residues. Concerning this clonotype itself: One end of the junction varies from germline; a read error may be responsible.

The lymph nodes were axillary draining lymph nodes from breast cancer patients. Sequencing input: axillary lymph node tissue. The receptor's source is a female donor with breast cancer. Some clones in this sample may be carry-over from other donors' samples. This chain links TRBV7-9 with TRBJ2-3; a possible D gene is TRBD2 (6 bases). The CDR3 bases are TGTGCCAGCAGCTTGGGGGGAGCCCTCACCGGAGATACACAGTGTTTT. Translation: CASSLGGALTGDTQCF.